These 7 T cell receptor beta chains came from one sample sequenced in a study of T cells in Graves' hyperthyroidism and ophthalmopathy. Researchers took RNA transcripts and amplified the TCR beta CDR3 regions from them. Using the HTBI primer set, a first-round RT-PCR was run on the TCR CDR3. TCRdb analysed the multiplex PCR reads with MiXCR anew, one entry per CDR3 protein. This sample has about 420,000 distinct CDR3 sequences, with around 13% found just once. Sequencing was carried out using blood. Receptors originate from a woman in her late teens or twenties with Graves' hyperthyroidism.

The J gene is TRBJ1-5, the V gene TRBV3-1; the D gene is possibly TRBD1 (5 bases). CDR3 size: 18 residues. Trimming took 1 base from V and 2 from J, leaving 18 bases between them. Germline V CDR1 and CDR2: LGHDT, YNNKEL (reference sequence). The CDR3: CASSQGKLRGPGNQPQHF. Here the CDR3 DNA reads TGTGCCAGCAGCCAAGGTAAATTAAGGGGCCCGGGCAATCAGCCCCAGCATTTT.

Ten or more counts support this clonotype. The rearrangement joins TRBV7-2 to TRBJ2-3; the D is unclear. This CDR3 contains 12 residues. Germline V gene data show CDR1 as SGHTA and CDR2 as FQGNSA. Between the trimmed V and J ends, which lost 2 bases and 8 bases, there was a span of 8 bases. Here the CDR3 reads CASSLNGGTQYF. Here the CDR3 DNA reads TGTGCCAGCAGCTTAAACGGTGGTACGCAGTATTTT.

V usage is TRBV6-1 and J usage is TRBJ2-1, with 7 bases fitting TRBD2. The CDR3 has 14 residues. The germline V gene has CDR1 MNHNS and CDR2 SASEGT. Trimming removed 2 bases from V and 6 bases from J; junction bases left unmatched: 4. CDR3 sequence reads: CASSEPGRSNEQFF. The DNA for the CDR3 is TGTGCCAGCAGTGAACCCGGGAGGAGCAATGAGCAGTTCTTC.

In this sample, this clonotype turned up many times. The chain has TRBV28 and TRBJ2-3; D may be TRBD2 (5 bases). This CDR3 is 15 amino acids long. The germline gives CDR1 MDHEN, CDR2 SYDVKM. The V and J ends lost 7 bases and 2 bases respectively, with 16 bases between them. The CDR3 DNA reads TGTGCCAGCAACGTAGGGAGTGGACTCACAGATACGCAGTATTTT. Translating gives CASNVGSGLTDTQYF.

There are many counts of this clonotype. This rearrangement joins TRBV11-2 to TRBJ1-2; possible D gene TRBD1, 6 bases. Trimming took off 3 bases at V and 8 bases at J, with 19 bases between the two ends. The CDR3 covers 15 residues. Germline values: CDR1 SGHAT, CDR2 FQNNGV. As DNA, the CDR3 is TGTGCCAGCAGCTTCACAAGGACAGATGTGAAGGGCTACACCTTC. Amino acid sequence: CASSFTRTDVKGYTF.

This clonotype has at least ten counts. CDR3 sequence reads: CASSLVGSGAKNIQYF. As DNA, the CDR3 is TGTGCCAGCAGCTTAGTAGGTAGCGGAGCCAAAAACATTCAGTACTTC. The chain couples TRBV7-8 to TRBJ2-4, with D possibly TRBD2 on 6 matching bases. CDR1 is SGHVS and CDR2 is FQNEAQ in the germline V gene. This CDR3 comprises 16 residues. Trimming shortened V by 1 base and J by 0 bases, and 10 bases separated the two germline ends.

The chain carries TRBV12-3 or TRBV12-4 and TRBJ2-1; TRBD2 matches at 10 bases. J lost 8 bases, V lost 2 bases, and 6 bases had no gene match. The CDR3 loop spans 15 amino acids. Written as DNA, the CDR3 is TGTGCCAGCAGTTTAATCCTAGCGGGAGAAGATGAGCAGTTCTTC. This translates into CASSLILAGEDEQFF.